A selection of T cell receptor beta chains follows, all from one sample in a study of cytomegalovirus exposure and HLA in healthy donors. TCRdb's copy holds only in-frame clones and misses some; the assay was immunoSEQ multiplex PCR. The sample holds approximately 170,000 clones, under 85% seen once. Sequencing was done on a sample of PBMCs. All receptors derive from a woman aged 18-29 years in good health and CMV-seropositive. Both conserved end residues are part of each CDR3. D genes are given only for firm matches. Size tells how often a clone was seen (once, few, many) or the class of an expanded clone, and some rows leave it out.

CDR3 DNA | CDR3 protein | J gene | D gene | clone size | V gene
TGTGCCAGCAGTGACCTAGCGGGTTCATCCTACAATGAGCAGTTCTTC | CASSDLAGSSYNEQFF | TRBJ2-1 | TRBD2 | - | TRBV25-1
TGTGCCACCGCTGGGGGGGGCGACAGCTCCTACGAGCAGTACTTC | CATAGGGDSSYEQYF | TRBJ2-7 | - | - | TRBV10-3
TGCGCCAGTAGGAACCCGTCGGGGGGCTACACCTTC | CASRNPSGGYTF | TRBJ1-2 | - | few | TRBV5-1
TGTGCCAGCGGTCAAGGGACAGAATATGAAAAACTGTTTTTT | CASGQGTEYEKLFF | TRBJ1-4 | TRBD1 | - | TRBV6-5
TGTGCCAGCAGCCTGACAGGGGACAATCAGCCCCAGCATTTT | CASSLTGDNQPQHF | TRBJ1-5 | TRBD1 | few | TRBV7-2
TGTGCCAGCAGCGCGGGGGGGCTAGTCGACGAGCAGTACTTC | CASSAGGLVDEQYF | TRBJ2-7 | TRBD2 | - | TRBV9
TGTGCCAGCAGCTCGGGGGGGGCGAACTATGGCTACACCTTC | CASSSGGANYGYTF | TRBJ1-2 | - | once | TRBV5-6
TGTGCCAGCTCACGACAGGGTGCTAACTATGGCTACACCTTC | CASSRQGANYGYTF | TRBJ1-2 | TRBD1 | - | TRBV18
TGTGCCAGCAGCTTCGGAGAGGCCGCTGGAAACACCATATATTTT | CASSFGEAAGNTIYF | TRBJ1-3 | - | few | TRBV7-9
TGTGCCACAAACTTTCCCACCAAGCCCTTTTATAATTCACCCCTCCACTTT | CATNFPTKPFYNSPLHF | TRBJ1-6 | - | - | TRBV2
TGCGCCAGCAGCCAATATGTAGCGGCCCCAGATACGCAGTATTTT | CASSQYVAAPDTQYF | TRBJ2-3 | - | - | TRBV4-1
TGTGCCAGCGCCCCAGACAGAATCACCGGGGAGCTGTTTTTT | CASAPDRITGELFF | TRBJ2-2 | - | - | TRBV9
TGTGCCAGCAGCACCAGTGTAGGGGGTGAAGCTTTCTTT | CASSTSVGGEAFF | TRBJ1-1 | - | few | TRBV7-9
TGTGCCAGCAGTCCTTATAGCAATCAGCCCCAGCATTTT | CASSPYSNQPQHF | TRBJ1-5 | - | few | TRBV6-5
TGCAGCGTTGACAGCGGGGGGAGGGACGAGCAGTACTTC | CSVDSGGRDEQYF | TRBJ2-7 | TRBD2 | - | TRBV29-1
TGTGCCACCAGGGCCATCGCGAACACCGGGGAGCTGTTTTTT | CATRAIANTGELFF | TRBJ2-2 | - | - | TRBV28
TGTGCCAGCAGCGGATACAGGGGACCCTATCAGCCCCAGCATTTT | CASSGYRGPYQPQHF | TRBJ1-5 | TRBD1 | - | TRBV7-8
TGTGCCAGCAGCTTATCGGACACCCGAACTGAAGCTTTCTTT | CASSLSDTRTEAFF | TRBJ1-1 | - | - | TRBV7-2
TGTGCCAGCAGCGTAGTAGGCAGGGAAACAGATACGCAGTATTTT | CASSVVGRETDTQYF | TRBJ2-3 | - | - | TRBV9
TGTGCCAGCCCGGGGCCTTTACAGGGGAAAGAGGGCTACACCTTC | CASPGPLQGKEGYTF | TRBJ1-2 | TRBD1 | - | TRBV6-1
TGTGCCAGCAGTGAACTAGGTCCGAATCAGCCCCAGCATTTT | CASSELGPNQPQHF | TRBJ1-5 | - | - | TRBV25-1
TGTGCCAGCAGTTTAGCAGGGGTTAGGGATGAAAAACTGTTTTTT | CASSLAGVRDEKLFF | TRBJ1-4 | - | - | TRBV28
TGTGCCAGCAGACAGCTCCGGGACTTAGGGGAGACCCAGTACTTC | CASRQLRDLGETQYF | TRBJ2-5 | - | - | TRBV2
TGTGCCACCAGCAGAGATGCAGGGGTGGGCACAGATACGCAGTATTTT | CATSRDAGVGTDTQYF | TRBJ2-3 | - | once | TRBV15
TGTGCCAGCAGCTTAGGGGAGTATGGCTACACCTTC | CASSLGEYGYTF | TRBJ1-2 | - | - | TRBV9
TGTGCCAGTAGTTGGCCAGGCAATCAGCCCCAGCATTTT | CASSWPGNQPQHF | TRBJ1-5 | - | - | TRBV19
TGTGCCAGCAGCTTAGTCGGGACAGCTTTCCGAGAGACCCAGTACTTC | CASSLVGTAFRETQYF | TRBJ2-5 | TRBD1 | - | TRBV11-1
TGTGCCAGCAGTGACGGGAACTATGGCTACACCTTC | CASSDGNYGYTF | TRBJ1-2 | - | - | TRBV2
TGTGCCAGCTCACCACCCGGGACAGGGGGGTCCTACGAGCAGTACTTC | CASSPPGTGGSYEQYF | TRBJ2-7 | TRBD1 | few | TRBV18
TGTGCCAGTAGTGGGGAGCGGGGGCGCGACACTGAAGCTTTCTTT | CASSGERGRDTEAFF | TRBJ1-1 | - | - | TRBV19
TGTGCCAGCAGCCCTAACTCTGGGGCCAACGTCCTGACTTTC | CASSPNSGANVLTF | TRBJ2-6 | - | few | TRBV7-6
TGTGCCAGCAGCCCGGGACAGCCCACAGATACGCAGTATTTT | CASSPGQPTDTQYF | TRBJ2-3 | TRBD1 | - | TRBV5-4
TGTGCCAGCAGCTTTTCTCTGCGAGGGGGGGATTCACCCCTCCACTTT | CASSFSLRGGDSPLHF | TRBJ1-6 | - | - | TRBV5-5
TGTGCCAGCAGTTTTCTAGCGGGGGGTTACGAGCAGTACTTC | CASSFLAGGYEQYF | TRBJ2-7 | TRBD2 | - | TRBV6-6
TGTGCCAGTAGTCCCTTAGGGGGGGCCCAAGAGACCCAGTACTTC | CASSPLGGAQETQYF | TRBJ2-5 | - | - | TRBV19
TGTGCTAGCAGCTTAGCGAGGCCCGGTGTCGGCGAGCAGTACTTC | CASSLARPGVGEQYF | TRBJ2-7 | - | - | TRBV7-7
TGTGCCAGCAGCCTAGACAGCCAAGAGACCCAGTACTTC | CASSLDSQETQYF | TRBJ2-5 | - | - | TRBV11-2
TGCGCCAGCAGCCCCAGCGGAGGGGCATATGAAAAACTGTTTTTT | CASSPSGGAYEKLFF | TRBJ1-4 | - | - | TRBV4-1
TGCGCCAGCAGCTTCCGGGACAGGGCCATGAACACTGAAGCTTTCTTT | CASSFRDRAMNTEAFF | TRBJ1-1 | TRBD1 | - | TRBV5-1
TGTGCCAGCAGCCGGGGGGGTCAAGAGACCCAGTACTTC | CASSRGGQETQYF | TRBJ2-5 | TRBD2 | - | TRBV7-9
TGTGCCAGCAGCTCTGATGGGACAGGCTACCACAATGAGCAGTTCTTC | CASSSDGTGYHNEQFF | TRBJ2-1 | TRBD1 | - | TRBV5-8
TGTGCCAGCAGTCGGGACAGAAACACCGGGGAGCTGTTTTTT | CASSRDRNTGELFF | TRBJ2-2 | TRBD1 | - | TRBV25-1
TGTGCCTGGAGTGTTGGGACAGGGAGACAGCCCCAGCATTTT | CAWSVGTGRQPQHF | TRBJ1-5 | TRBD1 | - | TRBV30
TGTGCCAGCAGGCCCGGACAGGGTTGGGAGACTGAAGCTTTCTTT | CASRPGQGWETEAFF | TRBJ1-1 | TRBD1 | - | TRBV6-5
TGTGCCACCAAGCAACAGGGCTATTCACCCCTCCACTTT | CATKQQGYSPLHF | TRBJ1-6 | - | few | TRBV5-6
TGTGCCAGCAGTTACGACAGGGGGCCCGGTGGGACTGAAGCTTTCTTT | CASSYDRGPGGTEAFF | TRBJ1-1 | TRBD1 | - | TRBV2
TGTGCCTGGACAGGGCAGGGGAATATTTATGGCTACACCTTC | CAWTGQGNIYGYTF | TRBJ1-2 | - | few | TRBV30
TGTGCCAGCAGCTTGGCTACCGAAGCGGACTCCTACAATGAGCAGTTCTTC | CASSLATEADSYNEQFF | TRBJ2-1 | - | - | TRBV5-4
TGTGCCAGTAGTATTGTCCGGGGATACCCCATGAACACTGAAGCTTTCTTT | CASSIVRGYPMNTEAFF | TRBJ1-1 | - | - | TRBV19
TGCGCCAGCAGCCAAGGGGCGGGTCGCGAGCAGTACTTC | CASSQGAGREQYF | TRBJ2-7 | - | - | TRBV4-1
TGTGCCAGCAGTACCACTAGCGGTAAAGAGACCCAGTACTTC | CASSTTSGKETQYF | TRBJ2-5 | TRBD2 | - | TRBV2
TGTGCTAGCAGCTTAGGGGCCCTAGAGACCCAGTACTTC | CASSLGALETQYF | TRBJ2-5 | - | - | TRBV7-7
TGTGCCAGCAGCTCCGAGACAGGGGGACATGGCTACACCTTC | CASSSETGGHGYTF | TRBJ1-2 | TRBD1 | - | TRBV5-8
TGTGCCAGCAGTGAGGGAGGGACAGGGGTGTCAGATACGCAGTATTTT | CASSEGGTGVSDTQYF | TRBJ2-3 | TRBD1 | - | TRBV2